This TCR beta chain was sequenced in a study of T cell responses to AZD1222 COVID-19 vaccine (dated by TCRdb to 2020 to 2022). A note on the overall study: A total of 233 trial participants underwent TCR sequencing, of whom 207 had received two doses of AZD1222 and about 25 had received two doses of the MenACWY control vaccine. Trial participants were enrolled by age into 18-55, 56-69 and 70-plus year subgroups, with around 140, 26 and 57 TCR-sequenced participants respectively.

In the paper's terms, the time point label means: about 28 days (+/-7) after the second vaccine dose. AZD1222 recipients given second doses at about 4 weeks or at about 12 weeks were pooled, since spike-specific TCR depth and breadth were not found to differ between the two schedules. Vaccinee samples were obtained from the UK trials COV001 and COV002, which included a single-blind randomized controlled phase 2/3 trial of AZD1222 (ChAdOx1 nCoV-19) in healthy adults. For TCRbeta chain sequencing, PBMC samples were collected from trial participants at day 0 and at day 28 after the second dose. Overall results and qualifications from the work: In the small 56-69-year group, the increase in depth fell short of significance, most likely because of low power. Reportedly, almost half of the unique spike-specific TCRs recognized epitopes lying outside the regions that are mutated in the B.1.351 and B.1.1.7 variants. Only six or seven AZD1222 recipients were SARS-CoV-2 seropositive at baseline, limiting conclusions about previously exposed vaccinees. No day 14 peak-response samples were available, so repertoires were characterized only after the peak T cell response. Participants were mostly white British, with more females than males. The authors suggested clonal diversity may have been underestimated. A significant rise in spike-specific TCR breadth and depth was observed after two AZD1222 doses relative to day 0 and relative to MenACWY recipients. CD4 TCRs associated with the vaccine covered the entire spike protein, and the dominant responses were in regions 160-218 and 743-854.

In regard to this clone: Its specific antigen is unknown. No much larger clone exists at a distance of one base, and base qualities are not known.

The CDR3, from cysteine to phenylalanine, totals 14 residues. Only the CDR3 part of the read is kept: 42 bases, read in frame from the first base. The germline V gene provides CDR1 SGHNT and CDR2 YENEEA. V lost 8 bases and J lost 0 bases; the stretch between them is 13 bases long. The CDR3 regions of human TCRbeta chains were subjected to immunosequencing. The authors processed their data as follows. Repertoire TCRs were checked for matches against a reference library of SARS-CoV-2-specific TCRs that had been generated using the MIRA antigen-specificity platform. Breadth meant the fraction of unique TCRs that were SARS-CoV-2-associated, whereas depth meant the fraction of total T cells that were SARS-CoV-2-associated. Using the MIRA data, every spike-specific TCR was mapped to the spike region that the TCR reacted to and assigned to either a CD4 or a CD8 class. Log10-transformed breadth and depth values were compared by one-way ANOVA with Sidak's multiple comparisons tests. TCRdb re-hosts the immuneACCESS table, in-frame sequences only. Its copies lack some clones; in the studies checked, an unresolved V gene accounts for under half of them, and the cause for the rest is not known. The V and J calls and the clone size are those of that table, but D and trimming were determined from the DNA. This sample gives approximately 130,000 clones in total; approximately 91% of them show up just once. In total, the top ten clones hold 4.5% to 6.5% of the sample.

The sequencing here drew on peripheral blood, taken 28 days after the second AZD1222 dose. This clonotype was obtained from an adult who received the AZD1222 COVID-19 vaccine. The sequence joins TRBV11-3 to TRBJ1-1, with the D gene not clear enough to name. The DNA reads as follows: TGTGCCAGCGGGTATGGGTACATGAACACTGAAGCTTTCTTT. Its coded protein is CASGYGYMNTEAFF.